This TCR beta chain is from a study of blood T cell repertoires in COVID-19. Generated by immunoSEQ multiplex PCR, the TCRdb table keeps only in-frame clones and is missing some. The sample shows about 320,000 clones, approximately 89% of them seen only once. Assignment of participants to cohorts was predicated upon participant-reported clinical history. The CDR3 runs 13 residues. Losses at the gene ends were 3 bases for V and 2 bases for J; bases not matched to a gene: 0. Germline loops: CDR1 SNHLY, CDR2 FYNNEI. The receptor's source is a man aged 30-40 years who had recovered from COVID-19. The material sequenced was PBMCs or T cells enriched from blood (not recorded which). This chain links TRBV2 with TRBJ2-7, with 8 bases identical to TRBD1. CDR3 residues: CASSEDRAYEQYF. The CDR3 nucleotides are TGTGCCAGCAGTGAGGACAGGGCCTACGAGCAGTACTTC.